This is a list of T cell receptor beta chains from one sample in a study of T cells in localized non-small cell lung cancer. Data came from immunoSEQ multiplex PCR; TCRdb stores just in-frame clones and leaves some out. The top ten clones hold under 30% of a sample with roughly 30,000 clones, around 90% of them seen once. The source was peripheral blood, collected before any cancer treatment. The receptor source for this set is a female donor at least 60 years old with stage I lung adenocarcinoma. Both conserved end residues are part of each CDR3. The D gene is left open where the match is weak. Not all rows give a size; the values are once, few, many and, for expanded clones, a class.

TRBV2	TRBD2	TRBJ2-1	-	TGTGCCAGTAAGCGGGAGCCCTACAATGAGCAGTTCTTC	CASKREPYNEQFF
TRBV18	-	TRBJ2-7	-	TGTGCCAGCTCACTCCGGGAAAGGGAGCAGTACTTC	CASSLREREQYF
TRBV11-1	TRBD2	TRBJ2-5	-	TGTGCCAGCACGCGGGGCTCTAGCGGGGGGCAAGAGACCCAGTACTTC	CASTRGSSGGQETQYF
TRBV4-1	-	TRBJ1-4	-	TGCGCCAGCAGCCTGAACACCCCAACTAATGAAAAACTGTTTTTT	CASSLNTPTNEKLFF
TRBV20-1	-	TRBJ2-1	-	TGCAGTGCCGGGGCCGGGTATGAGCAGTTCTTC	CSAGAGYEQFF
TRBV9	-	TRBJ1-2	-	TGTGCCAGCAGCGTGGGCGGATTCTATGGCTACACCTTC	CASSVGGFYGYTF
TRBV6-1	TRBD1	TRBJ2-7	-	TGTGCCACCACTTGGGACAGCTACGAGCAGTACTTC	CATTWDSYEQYF
TRBV4-1	TRBD2	TRBJ2-7	-	TGCGCCAGCAGCCAAACTAGCGGGAGTGGCAACGAGCAGTACTTC	CASSQTSGSGNEQYF
TRBV2	-	TRBJ2-1	-	TGTGCCAGCAGTAGCCTAGCGTTCGTGGGGAGTGAGCAGTTCTTC	CASSSLAFVGSEQFF
TRBV19	-	TRBJ1-2	-	TGTGCCAGTAGCTATCCCGGGGGAGACAGGCGAAACTATGGCTACACCTTC	CASSYPGGDRRNYGYTF
TRBV6-1	-	TRBJ2-7	-	TGTGCCAGCAGTGATTTCGACAGCTACGAGCAGTACTTC	CASSDFDSYEQYF
TRBV10-3	TRBD1	TRBJ1-1	-	TGTGCCATCAGTGTTATTGGACAGGGGGACACTGAAGCTTTCTTT	CAISVIGQGDTEAFF
TRBV5-1	TRBD1	TRBJ1-6	-	TGCGCCAGCAGCCAGGGACAGGATAATTCACCCCTCCACTTT	CASSQGQDNSPLHF
TRBV29-1	-	TRBJ2-5	-	TGCAGCGTTGACCCGTATGCCTCGCCAGAGACCCAGTACTTC	CSVDPYASPETQYF
TRBV5-1	TRBD1	TRBJ1-1	-	TGCGCCAGCAGCTTGGCATCCGGGACAGGGGGTTACTCCACTGAAGCTTTCTTT	CASSLASGTGGYSTEAFF
TRBV5-1	-	TRBJ1-1	-	TGCGCCAGCAGCCCGGAAGGGAAAATGAACACTGAAGCTTTCTTT	CASSPEGKMNTEAFF
TRBV9	TRBD1	TRBJ2-3	-	TGTGCCAGCAGCGCGGGACAGATAAATACGCAGTATTTT	CASSAGQINTQYF
TRBV5-6	TRBD1	TRBJ1-6	-	TGTGCCAGCAGCTTGAAGAGGGGGCTCTCACCCCTCCACTTT	CASSLKRGLSPLHF
TRBV11-2	TRBD2	TRBJ2-4	-	TGTGCCAGCAGCTTTACGGCTAGCGGGGCTGGTAACATTCAGTACTTC	CASSFTASGAGNIQYF
TRBV19	TRBD1	TRBJ1-2	-	TGTGCCAGTAGCAACCCTCAGGGGGGAAATCGCTATGGCTACACCTTC	CASSNPQGGNRYGYTF
TRBV7-2	-	TRBJ2-7	-	TGTGCCAGCAGCTTGACAGCCGTATCTGCCGACGAGCAGTACTTC	CASSLTAVSADEQYF
TRBV7-5	-	TRBJ1-1	-	TGTGTCAGAAGCACGGGACAGGGACGGGTTCGTGAGGCTTTCTTT	CVRSTGQGRVREAFF
TRBV2	TRBD1	TRBJ2-1	few	TGTGCCAGCTGTAGACAGGGAATCAATGAGCAGTTCTTC	CASCRQGINEQFF
TRBV2	-	TRBJ1-2	-	TGTGCCAGCAGTGAACTTGCATACTATGGCTACACCTTC	CASSELAYYGYTF
TRBV27	-	TRBJ1-1	-	TGTGCCAGCAGTCCGAATAGGGAAGCTGAAGCTTTCTTT	CASSPNREAEAFF
TRBV7-9	-	TRBJ2-7	-	TGTGCCAGCAGCTTATATGGGCCGGGGCCCCAAGAGCAGTACTTC	CASSLYGPGPQEQYF
TRBV4-2	-	TRBJ2-7	-	TGTGCCAGCAGCCAAGACCCGCAAGATATGAACGAGCAGTACTTC	CASSQDPQDMNEQYF
TRBV6-6	-	TRBJ1-1	once	TGTGCCAGCAGTCATCAAAAGAACACTGAAGCTTTCTTT	CASSHQKNTEAFF
TRBV6-5	-	TRBJ2-3	-	TGTGCCAGCAATTTTGGCCCCGGGGGAACGCAGTATTTT	CASNFGPGGTQYF
TRBV4-1	TRBD2	TRBJ2-1	-	TGCGCCAGCAGCCAAGATCCCAGCGGGAGGTACGAGGAGCAGTTCTTC	CASSQDPSGRYEEQFF
TRBV5-1	-	TRBJ1-6	few	TGCGCCAGCAGCCCGGACAGTGCAGGGAAACCCCTCCACTTT	CASSPDSAGKPLHF
TRBV28	TRBD2	TRBJ2-5	-	TGTGCCAGCGGACCTGCCGGGACTAGCGGGAGGGCGGGGCAAGAGACCCAGTACTTC	CASGPAGTSGRAGQETQYF
TRBV6-6	-	TRBJ1-5	-	TGTGCCAGCAGTTACTCCCAGGTCGGTAATCAGCCCCAGCATTTT	CASSYSQVGNQPQHF
TRBV18	-	TRBJ1-1	-	TGTGCCAGCTCACCGTTCCGGGACTCGAACACTGAAGCTTTCTTT	CASSPFRDSNTEAFF
TRBV19	-	TRBJ1-5	-	TGTGCCACCGGGTCTCAGCCCCAGCATTTT	CATGSQPQHF
TRBV19	TRBD1	TRBJ2-4	-	TGTGCCAGTAGTATTCCCGGGTCGGGACAGGGGCGGGACATTCAGTACTTC	CASSIPGSGQGRDIQYF
TRBV5-1	-	TRBJ1-2	-	TGCGCCAGCAGCCTCCGACAAGACTATGGCTACACCTTC	CASSLRQDYGYTF
TRBV28	-	TRBJ1-1	-	TGTGCCAGCAGTTGGCGGAGCGAAGCTTTCTTT	CASSWRSEAFF
TRBV2	TRBD1	TRBJ1-1	once	TGTGCCAGCCGGGGACAGGGGAACACTGAAGCTTTCTTT	CASRGQGNTEAFF
TRBV6-1	-	TRBJ2-7	-	TGTGCCAGCAGTGGCTCGACAGGCCGAATACTATACGAGCAGTACTTC	CASSGSTGRILYEQYF
TRBV7-2	TRBD2	TRBJ2-1	once	TGTGCCAGCAGCTTAGTTAGCGTCGCGGGGGGGCTGAGGAATGAGCAGTTCTTC	CASSLVSVAGGLRNEQFF
TRBV5-4	-	TRBJ1-2	-	TGTGCCAGCAGCTCCCGAGGGGGGGCGGACTATGGCTACACCTTC	CASSSRGGADYGYTF
TRBV25-1	-	TRBJ2-5	-	TGTGCCAGCAGTATATATGGGTTATCCCAGGAGACCCAGTACTTC	CASSIYGLSQETQYF
TRBV30	-	TRBJ1-1	-	TGTGCCTGGAACCCCCCAGCTTCCCTTGAAGCTTTCTTT	CAWNPPASLEAFF
TRBV7-3	TRBD2	TRBJ2-2	-	TGTGCCAGCAGCCCAACTAGCGCGGCAACCGGGGAGCTGTTTTTT	CASSPTSAATGELFF
TRBV4-1	TRBD2	TRBJ2-7	-	TGCGCCAGCAGCCAAGCCGGGACTAGCGGAATTCACGAGCAGTACTTC	CASSQAGTSGIHEQYF
TRBV30	TRBD2	TRBJ2-3	-	TGTGCCTGGAGTGTGCTAGCGGGGGTTGATACGCAGTATTTT	CAWSVLAGVDTQYF
TRBV9	-	TRBJ1-2	-	TGTGCCAGCAGCCTCCCCCCGGGGTACGATCGCTACACCTTC	CASSLPPGYDRYTF
TRBV6-1	-	TRBJ1-5	-	TGTGCCAGCAGTGAGCGGGGTCAGCCCCAGCATTTT	CASSERGQPQHF
TRBV27	TRBD1	TRBJ2-4	-	TGTGCCAGCAGACCCGGACAGGGAGGCAAAAACATTCAGTACTTC	CASRPGQGGKNIQYF
TRBV7-2	-	TRBJ1-2	-	TGTGCCAGCAGCGCACTAGGGGTGGGGTATGGCTACACCTTC	CASSALGVGYGYTF
TRBV5-1	-	TRBJ2-2	-	TGCGCCAGCAGCCCAGACCCTAACACCGGGGAGCTGTTTTTT	CASSPDPNTGELFF
TRBV10-3	-	TRBJ2-2	-	TGTGCCATCAGTGAGTCGAGTAACACCGGGGAGCTGTTTTTT	CAISESSNTGELFF
TRBV30	TRBD2	TRBJ2-5	-	TGTGCCTGGAGTGGGCTAGCGGGAGGGTTGAAGACCCAGTACTTC	CAWSGLAGGLKTQYF
TRBV4-1	TRBD1	TRBJ2-7	-	TGCGCCAGCAGCGCGACAGGGGTCCCCTACGAGCAGTACTTC	CASSATGVPYEQYF
TRBV11-3	-	TRBJ2-3	-	TGTGCCAGCAGCTTAGAGCATAGCACAGATACGCAGTATTTT	CASSLEHSTDTQYF
TRBV19	-	TRBJ2-3	-	TGTGCCAGTAGTACGCCTGGGAGTAGCAGCAGGGATACGCAGTATTTT	CASSTPGSSSRDTQYF